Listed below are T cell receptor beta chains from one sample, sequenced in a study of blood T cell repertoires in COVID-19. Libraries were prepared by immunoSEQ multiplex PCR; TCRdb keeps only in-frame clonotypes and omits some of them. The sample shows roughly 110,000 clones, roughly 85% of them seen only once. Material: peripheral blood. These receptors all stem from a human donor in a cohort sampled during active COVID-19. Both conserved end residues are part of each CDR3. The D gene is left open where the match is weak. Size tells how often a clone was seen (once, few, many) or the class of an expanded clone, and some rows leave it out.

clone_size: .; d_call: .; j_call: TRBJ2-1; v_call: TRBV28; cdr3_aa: CASSGQGGGSYNEQFF; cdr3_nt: TGTGCCAGCAGTGGTCAGGGAGGGGGCTCCTACAATGAGCAGTTCTTC
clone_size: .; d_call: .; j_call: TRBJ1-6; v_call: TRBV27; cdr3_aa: CASSLSRGFNSPLHF; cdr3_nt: TGTGCCAGCAGTTTATCGAGGGGGTTTAATTCACCCCTCCACTTT
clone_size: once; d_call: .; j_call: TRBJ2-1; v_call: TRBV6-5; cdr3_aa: CASSPGNEQFF; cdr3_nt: TGTGCCAGCAGTCCAGGGAATGAGCAGTTCTTC
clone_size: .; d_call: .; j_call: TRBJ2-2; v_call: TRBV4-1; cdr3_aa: CASSVLAGRTGELFF; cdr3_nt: TGCGCCAGCAGCGTGCTGGCGGGGAGGACCGGGGAGCTGTTTTTT
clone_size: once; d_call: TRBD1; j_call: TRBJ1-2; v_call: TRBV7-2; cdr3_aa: CASSLAGGAGGYTF; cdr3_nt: TGTGCCAGCAGCTTAGCAGGGGGCGCGGGAGGCTACACCTTC
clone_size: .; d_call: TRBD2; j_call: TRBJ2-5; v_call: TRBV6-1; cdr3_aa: CASSKGTSGAGETQYF; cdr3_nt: TGTGCCAGCAGTAAAGGGACTAGCGGGGCGGGAGAGACCCAGTACTTC
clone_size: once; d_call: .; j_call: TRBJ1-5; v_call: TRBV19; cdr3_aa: CASTLTGNSNQPQHF; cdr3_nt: TGTGCCAGTACCCTAACAGGGAATAGCAATCAGCCCCAGCATTTT
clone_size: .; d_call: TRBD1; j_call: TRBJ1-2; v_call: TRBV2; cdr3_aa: CASTYSGQGVMGYTF; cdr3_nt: TGTGCCAGCACCTATTCGGGACAGGGAGTGATGGGCTACACCTTC
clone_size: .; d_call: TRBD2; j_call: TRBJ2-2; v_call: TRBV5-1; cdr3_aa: CASSREGLAGFSNTGELFF; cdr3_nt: TGCGCCAGCAGCCGTGAGGGACTAGCGGGTTTCTCGAACACCGGGGAGCTGTTTTTT
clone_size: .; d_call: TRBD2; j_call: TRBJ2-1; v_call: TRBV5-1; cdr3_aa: CASSPERGKYEQFF; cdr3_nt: TGCGCCAGCAGCCCGGAGCGGGGCAAGTATGAGCAGTTCTTC
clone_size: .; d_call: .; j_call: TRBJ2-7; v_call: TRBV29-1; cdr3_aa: CSVEVLDKYEQYF; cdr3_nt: TGCAGCGTTGAAGTCCTAGATAAGTACGAGCAGTACTTC
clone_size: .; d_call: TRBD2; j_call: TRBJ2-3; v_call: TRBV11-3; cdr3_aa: CASSLGAGGTTDTQYF; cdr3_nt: TGTGCCAGCAGCTTAGGAGCGGGGGGGACGACAGATACGCAGTATTTT
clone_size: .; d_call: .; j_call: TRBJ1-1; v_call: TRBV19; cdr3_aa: CASSLYTEAFF; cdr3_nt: TGTGCCAGTAGCCTGTACACTGAAGCTTTCTTT
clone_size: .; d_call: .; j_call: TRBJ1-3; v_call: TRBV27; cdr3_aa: CASSLSGTTSSGNTIYF; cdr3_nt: TGTGCCAGCAGTTTGTCCGGGACAACGAGCTCTGGAAACACCATATATTTT
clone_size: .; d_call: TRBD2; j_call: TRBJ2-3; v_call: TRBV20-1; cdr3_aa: CSASGLAGAATDTQYF; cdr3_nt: TGCAGTGCTAGTGGACTAGCGGGGGCGGCCACAGATACGCAGTATTTT
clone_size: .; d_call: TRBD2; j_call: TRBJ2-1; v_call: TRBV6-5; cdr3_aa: CASSYYTSGGYNEQFF; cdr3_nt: TGTGCCAGCAGTTATTACACTAGCGGGGGTTACAATGAGCAGTTCTTC
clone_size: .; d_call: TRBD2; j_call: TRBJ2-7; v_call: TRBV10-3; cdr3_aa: CATGDPFGGAYEQYF; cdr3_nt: TGTGCCACCGGGGATCCGTTCGGGGGGGCCTACGAGCAGTACTTC
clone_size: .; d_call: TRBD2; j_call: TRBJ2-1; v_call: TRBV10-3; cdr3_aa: CAISPPGTSVNEQFF; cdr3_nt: TGTGCCATCAGCCCCCCGGGGACTAGCGTGAATGAGCAGTTCTTC
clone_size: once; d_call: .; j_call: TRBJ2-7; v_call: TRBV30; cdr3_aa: CAWSVTPAYEQYF; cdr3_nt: TGTGCCTGGAGTGTGACACCAGCCTACGAGCAGTACTTC
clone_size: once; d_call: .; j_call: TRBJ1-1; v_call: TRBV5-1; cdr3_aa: CASSPTQLNTEAFF; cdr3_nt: TGCGCCAGCAGCCCGACACAACTGAACACTGAAGCTTTCTTT
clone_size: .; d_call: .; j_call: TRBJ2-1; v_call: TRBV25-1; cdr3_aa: CASTTYNEQFF; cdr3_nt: TGTGCCAGCACCACCTACAATGAGCAGTTCTTC
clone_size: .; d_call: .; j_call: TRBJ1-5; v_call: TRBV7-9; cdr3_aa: CASSLGNQPQHF; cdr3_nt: TGTGCCAGCAGCCTCGGCAATCAGCCCCAGCATTTT
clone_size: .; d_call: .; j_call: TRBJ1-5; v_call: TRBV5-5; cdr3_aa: CASTQGTQGFQPQHF; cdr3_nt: TGTGCCAGCACCCAGGGTACGCAGGGGTTTCAGCCCCAGCATTTT
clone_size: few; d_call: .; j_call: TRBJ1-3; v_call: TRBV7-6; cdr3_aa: CASSLGSGTGNTIYF; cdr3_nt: TGTGCCAGCAGCTTAGGATCAGGGACTGGAAACACCATATATTTT
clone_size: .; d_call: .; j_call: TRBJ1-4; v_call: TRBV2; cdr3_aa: CASSADGLFPTNEKLFF; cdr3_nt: TGTGCCAGCAGCGCAGATGGGCTGTTCCCAACTAATGAAAAACTGTTTTTT
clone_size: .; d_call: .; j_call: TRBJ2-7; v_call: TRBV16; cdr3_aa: CASSQKPGYEQYF; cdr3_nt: TGTGCCAGCAGCCAAAAGCCAGGGTACGAGCAGTACTTC
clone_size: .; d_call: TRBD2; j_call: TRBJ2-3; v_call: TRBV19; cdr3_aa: CASSIGGLAGGYTQYF; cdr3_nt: TGTGCCAGTAGTATCGGGGGCCTAGCGGGGGGTTATACGCAGTATTTT
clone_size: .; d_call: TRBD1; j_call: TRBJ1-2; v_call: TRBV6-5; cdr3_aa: CASTDRTGEVLGYTF; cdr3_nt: TGTGCCAGCACCGACAGGACAGGGGAGGTCCTTGGCTACACCTTC
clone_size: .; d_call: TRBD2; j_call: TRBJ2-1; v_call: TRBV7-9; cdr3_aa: CASSHSGTRNYNEQFF; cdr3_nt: TGTGCCAGCAGCCACTCCGGGACTAGAAACTACAATGAGCAGTTCTTC
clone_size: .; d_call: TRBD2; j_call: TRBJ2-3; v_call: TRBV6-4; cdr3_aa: CASSDSRGGATDTQYF; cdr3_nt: TGTGCCAGCAGTGACTCTCGGGGGGGAGCGACAGATACGCAGTATTTT
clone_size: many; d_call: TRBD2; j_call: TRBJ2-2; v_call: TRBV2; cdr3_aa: CASRGGGSGTAGELFF; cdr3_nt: TGTGCCAGCAGGGGGGGAGGCAGCGGGACCGCCGGGGAGCTGTTTTTT
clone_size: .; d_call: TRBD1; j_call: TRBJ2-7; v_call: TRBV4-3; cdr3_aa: CASSQDPGGYEQYF; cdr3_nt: TGCGCCAGCAGCCAAGATCCAGGGGGCTACGAGCAGTACTTC
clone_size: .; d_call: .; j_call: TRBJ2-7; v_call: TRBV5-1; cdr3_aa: CASSPLTASSYEQYF; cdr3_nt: TGCGCCAGCAGCCCGCTGACAGCTAGCTCCTACGAGCAGTACTTC
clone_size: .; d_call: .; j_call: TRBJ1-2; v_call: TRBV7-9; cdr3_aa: CASSLGGSGEDGYTF; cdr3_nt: TGTGCCAGCAGCTTAGGAGGTTCAGGGGAAGATGGCTACACCTTC
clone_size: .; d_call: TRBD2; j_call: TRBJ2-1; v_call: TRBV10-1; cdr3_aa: CASSESRAGGNNEQFF; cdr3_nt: TGCGCCAGCAGTGAGTCGAGGGCCGGGGGGAACAATGAGCAGTTCTTC
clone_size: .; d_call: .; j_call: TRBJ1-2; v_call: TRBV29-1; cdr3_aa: CSVEEGDGGYTF; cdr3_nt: TGCAGCGTTGAGGAAGGGGATGGTGGCTACACCTTC
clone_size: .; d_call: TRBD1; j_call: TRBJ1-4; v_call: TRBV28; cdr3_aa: CASSTLTGLGEKLFF; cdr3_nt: TGTGCCAGCAGTACCCTGACAGGGTTGGGAGAAAAACTGTTTTTT
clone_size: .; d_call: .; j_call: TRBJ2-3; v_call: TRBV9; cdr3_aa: CASSVEGVGLSTDTQYF; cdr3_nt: TGTGCCAGCAGCGTAGAGGGGGTAGGACTGAGCACAGATACGCAGTATTTT
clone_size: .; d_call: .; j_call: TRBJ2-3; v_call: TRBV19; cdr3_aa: CASSISRTDTQYF; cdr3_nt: TGTGCCAGTAGCATTTCCCGCACAGATACGCAGTATTTT
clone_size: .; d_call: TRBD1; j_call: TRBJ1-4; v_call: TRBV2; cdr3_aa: CASGSGGTEGEKLFF; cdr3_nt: TGTGCCAGCGGGTCCGGTGGGACAGAGGGTGAAAAACTGTTTTTT